Each of the 24 T cell receptor beta chains below was sequenced from the same sample in a study of PD-1 blockade in classical Hodgkin lymphoma. Time point specified: cycle 4 day 1 (C4D1), after more than five weeks of nivolumab. Each patient's relapse followed autologous stem cell transplantation, and brentuximab vedotin exposure varied. Assay used: immunoSEQ multiplex PCR; TCRdb lists only in-frame clones, some missing. Of some 58,000 clones in the sample, over 85% were seen once. Specimen: peripheral blood mononuclear cells (PBMCs), collected before the fourth cycle of nivolumab. Source of these receptors: a human donor with classical Hodgkin lymphoma.

The chain recombines TRBV18 with TRBJ1-2, with a weak D call TRBD1 (5 bases). With 0 bases removed from V and 4 bases from J, the gap between germline ends came to 12 bases. From germline, CDR1 is KGHSH and CDR2 LQKENI. The CDR3 extends over 15 amino acids. DNA for the CDR3: TGTGCCAGCTCACCACCCCCGACAGCGATCTATGGCTACACCTTC. Encoded protein: CASSPPPTAIYGYTF.

V usage is TRBV28 and J usage is TRBJ1-5; D uncertain. Germline loops: CDR1 MDHEN, CDR2 SYDVKM. V was clipped by 3 bases and J by 1 base, with 10 bases between them. The CDR3 consists of 15 residues. CDR3 in amino acids: CASSFFLVSNQPQHF. The CDR3 nucleotides read TGTGCCAGCAGTTTCTTTCTAGTCAGCAATCAGCCCCAGCATTTT.

The chain couples TRBV5-1 to TRBJ2-1, with TRBD2 matching 13 bases. CDR3 size: 17 residues. With V trimmed by 4 bases and J by 4 bases, 8 bases remained unmatched. The germline gives CDR1 SGHRS, CDR2 YFSETQ. DNA for the CDR3: TGCGCCAGCAGCACAGGACTAGCGGGAGCCTCTTACAATGAGCAGTTCTTC. Translating gives CASSTGLAGASYNEQFF.

This clone came up once. V usage is TRBV5-1 and J usage is TRBJ1-5; D gene ambiguous. The germline gives CDR1 SGHRS, CDR2 YFSETQ. V was cut by 0 bases and J by 2 bases, with 6 bases left in between. This CDR3 region has 14 residues. For the CDR3, the DNA is TGCGCCAGCAGCTTGGCTGGGGGCAATCAGCCCCAGCATTTT. Its translation: CASSLAGGNQPQHF.

The chain is built from TRBV28 and TRBJ2-3; D call uncertain. CDR3 length equals 13 residues. Germline V gene data show CDR1 as MDHEN and CDR2 as SYDVKM. Deletions cut 2 bases from V and 3 bases from J, with 6 bases between. CDR3 in amino acids: CASSLRKTDTQYF. The DNA of the CDR3 is TGTGCCAGCAGTTTACGGAAAACAGATACGCAGTATTTT.

The V gene is TRBV5-1, the J gene TRBJ2-6; D remains ambiguous. Germline V gene sequence: CDR1 SGHRS, CDR2 YFSETQ. Trimming cost V 1 base and J 0 bases, with 14 bases left between them. The CDR3 is 18 residues long. CDR3 residues: CASSLMVGPNSGANVLTF. CDR3 DNA: TGCGCCAGCAGCTTGATGGTCGGCCCCAACTCTGGGGCCAACGTCCTGACTTTC.

This sequence joins TRBV6-4 and TRBJ2-3, with 8 positions matching TRBD2. Germline V gives CDR1 MRHNA, CDR2 SNTAGT. CDR3 length equals 16 residues. V was clipped by 2 bases and J by 0 bases; unmatched bases: 4. The CDR3 here is CASSDVAGSSTDTQYF. For the CDR3, the DNA is TGTGCCAGCAGTGACGTAGCGGGGAGTAGCACAGATACGCAGTATTTT.

In DNA, the CDR3 is TGTGCCAGCTCACCGCGCGATGGAGAAAAACTGTTTTTT. This translates into CASSPRDGEKLFF. This sequence joins TRBV18 and TRBJ1-4; no clear D gene. Deletions cut 3 bases from V and 8 bases from J, with 10 bases between. Germline CDR1 reads KGHSH; CDR2 reads LQKENI. This CDR3 is built from 13 residues.

The chain couples TRBV19 to TRBJ2-3; D remains ambiguous. The CDR3 has 11 amino acids. Germline CDR1 reads LNHDA; CDR2 reads SQIVND (reference sequence). The ends were cut back, 4 bases at V and 4 bases at J, with 3 bases in the middle. Here the CDR3 reads CASSTSDTQYF. The DNA for the CDR3 is TGTGCCAGTAGTACTTCAGATACGCAGTATTTT.

The J gene is TRBJ1-5, the V gene TRBV19; D possibly corresponds to TRBD1 (6 bases). Germline V lookup: CDR1 LNHDA, CDR2 SQIVND (reference sequence). The CDR3 runs 13 residues. The V end lost 1 base, the J end lost 6 bases, and 7 bases lay between the germline ends. The CDR3 DNA follows: TGTGCCAGTAGTATAGGACAGGTTCAGCCCCAGCATTTT. Amino acid sequence: CASSIGQVQPQHF.

This clone has just one count. The chain is built from TRBV28 and TRBJ1-5; tentative D call: TRBD1 (6 bases). Germline-derived CDR1 and CDR2 are MDHEN and SYDVKM. The CDR3 extends over 17 amino acids. V was trimmed by 5 bases and J by 0 bases, leaving 17 bases between them. In nucleotides, the CDR3 is TGTGCCAGCAGTACTCCGGGACAACATTATAGCAATCAGCCCCAGCATTTT. Amino acids: CASSTPGQHYSNQPQHF.

This rearrangement joins TRBV19 to TRBJ2-2; D is uncertain. Trimming removed 9 bases at V and 6 bases at J, with 14 bases between. From germline, CDR1 is LNHDA and CDR2 SQIVND (reference sequence). The CDR3 loop spans 13 amino acids. The CDR3: CASLGIQAGELFF. CDR3 nucleotide sequence: TGTGCCAGCTTAGGGATTCAAGCCGGGGAGCTGTTTTTT.

V is TRBV28 and J is TRBJ2-3; D is perhaps TRBD2 (6 bases). Looked up from germline, CDR1 is MDHEN and CDR2 is SYDVKM. Trimming shortened V by 6 bases and J by 2 bases, and 15 bases separated the two germline ends. The CDR3 loop spans 15 amino acids. The CDR3 region has the DNA TGTGCCAGCAGCTCGGGGGACCCGTTCACAGATACGCAGTATTTT. Its translation: CASSSGDPFTDTQYF.

The genes are TRBV10-1 and TRBJ2-1, with 8 bases identical to TRBD1. The J segment lost 7 bases and the V segment lost 3 bases, leaving 8 bases of the junction unmatched. CDR3 length equals 15 residues. From germline, CDR1 is WNHNN and CDR2 SYGVQD (reference sequence). The CDR3 spells CASSDWGTGLNEQFF. In DNA, the CDR3 is TGCGCCAGCAGTGACTGGGGGACAGGTCTAAATGAGCAGTTCTTC.

The rearrangement joins TRBV7-6 to TRBJ2-7; no firm D call. V was trimmed by 2 bases and J by 3 bases, leaving 5 bases between them. CDR3 length: 12 residues. The germline V gene encodes CDR1 SGHVS and CDR2 FNYEAQ. The CDR3 spells CASSLSGYEQYF. As DNA, the CDR3 is TGTGCCAGCAGCTTAAGTGGCTACGAGCAGTACTTC.

Only one count was recorded for this clone. The chain carries TRBV18 and TRBJ1-1; D is unresolved. CDR1 and CDR2 from the germline V gene are KGHSH and LQKENI. Trimming shortened V by 1 base and J by 6 bases, and 9 bases separated the two germline ends. The CDR3 covers 13 residues. The CDR3 DNA follows: TGTGCCAGCTCACCACAGGGTTTGCCTGAAGCTTTCTTT. Encoded protein: CASSPQGLPEAFF.

V is TRBV28 and J is TRBJ1-5; D is uncertain. This CDR3 region has 13 residues. Germline V CDR1 and CDR2: MDHEN, SYDVKM. With 6 bases removed from V and 0 bases from J, the gap between germline ends came to 6 bases. CDR3 in DNA: TGTGCCAGCAGGAGGAATAGCAATCAGCCCCAGCATTTT. As protein: CASRRNSNQPQHF.

The chain recombines TRBV18 with TRBJ2-3; 11 bases fit TRBD2. V lost 4 bases, J lost 2 bases, and 5 bases stayed unmatched. The V gene's germline CDR1 is KGHSH and CDR2 LQKENI. This CDR3 region has 16 residues. The CDR3 sequence is CASSRLAGGLTDTQYF. The DNA for the CDR3 is TGTGCCAGCTCACGGCTAGCGGGAGGACTCACAGATACGCAGTATTTT.

This chain joins TRBV5-1 and TRBJ2-1, with 14 positions matching TRBD2. The CDR3 sequence is 16 residues long. J lost 7 bases, V lost 4 bases, and 7 bases had no gene match. CDR1 and CDR2 (germline): SGHRS, YFSETQ. CDR3 region: CASSTGLAGVGNEQFF. The CDR3 DNA is TGCGCCAGCAGCACGGGACTAGCGGGAGTTGGGAATGAGCAGTTCTTC.

This clone is a singleton in its sample. V and J are TRBV13 and TRBJ2-3; D perhaps matches TRBD2 (5 bases). CDR1 is PRHDT, CDR2 FYEKMQ, per germline (reference sequence). The V gene lost 3 bases and the J gene lost 2 bases, with 9 bases spanning the gap. The CDR3 is 14 amino acids. The CDR3 DNA reads as TGTGCCAGCAGCTTGGAGGACGACACAGATACGCAGTATTTT. Its translation: CASSLEDDTDTQYF.

The rearrangement links TRBV7-2 to TRBJ2-5; 9 bases line up with TRBD2. The V gene's germline CDR1 is SGHTA and CDR2 FQGNSA. V lost 5 bases to trimming and J lost 2 bases; unmatched junction nucleotides: 3. CDR3 length: 14 residues. This CDR3 is CASSLSGGQETQYF. The CDR3 bases are TGTGCCAGCAGCCTTAGCGGGGGACAAGAGACCCAGTACTTC.

V gene TRBV7-8 combines with J gene TRBJ2-4; D gene uncertain. The ends were cut back, 6 bases at V and 0 bases at J, with 15 bases in the middle. This CDR3 region has 16 residues. The germline V gene has CDR1 SGHVS and CDR2 FQNEAQ. CDR3 sequence: CASSPMGSLAKNIQYF. CDR3 coding DNA: TGTGCCAGCAGTCCCATGGGGTCCCTAGCCAAAAACATTCAGTACTTC. The full variable domain, with the rest looked up from reference TRBV7-8 and TRBJ2-4, is GAGVSQSPRYKVAKRGQDVALRCDPISGHVSLFWYQQALGQGPEFLTYFQNEAQLDKSGLPSDRFFAERPEGSVSTLKIQRTQQEDSAVYLCASSPMGSLAKNIQYFGAGTRLSVL.

This chain uses TRBV27 with TRBJ1-5, with 7 bases fitting TRBD1. The CDR3 has 15 amino acids. Unmatched junction bases numbered 5, after V lost 3 bases and J lost 3 bases. CDR1 is MNHEY and CDR2 is SMNVEV in the germline V gene (reference sequence). The CDR3 nucleotides read TGTGCCAGCAGTTTCAGGGGGGTATCCAATCAGCCCCAGCATTTT. This gives the protein CASSFRGVSNQPQHF.

The J gene is TRBJ1-1, the V gene TRBV10-3, with 12 bases aligning to TRBD1. Germline values: CDR1 ENHRY, CDR2 SYGVKD. The CDR3 extends over 17 amino acids. Trimming at V came to 6 bases and at J to 4 bases, leaving 12 bases not matched to a gene. CDR3: CAIRAPGQGALGTEAFF. For the CDR3, the DNA is TGTGCCATCAGGGCCCCGGGACAGGGGGCCCTCGGCACTGAAGCTTTCTTT.